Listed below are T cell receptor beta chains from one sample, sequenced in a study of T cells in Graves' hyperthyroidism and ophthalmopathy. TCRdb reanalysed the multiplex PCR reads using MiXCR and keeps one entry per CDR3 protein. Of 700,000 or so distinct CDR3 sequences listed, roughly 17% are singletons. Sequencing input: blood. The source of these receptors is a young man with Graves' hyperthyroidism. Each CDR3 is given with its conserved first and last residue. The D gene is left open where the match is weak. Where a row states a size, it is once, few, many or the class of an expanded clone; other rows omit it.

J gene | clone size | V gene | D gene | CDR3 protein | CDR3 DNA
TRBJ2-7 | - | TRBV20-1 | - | CSARAWGEQYF | TGCAGTGCTAGAGCTTGGGGCGAGCAGTACTTC
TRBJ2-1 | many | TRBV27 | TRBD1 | CASSDRGLLDEQFF | TGTGCCAGCTCGGACAGGGGGCTCTTGGATGAGCAGTTCTTC
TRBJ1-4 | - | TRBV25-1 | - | CASSADDSWEKLFF | TGTGCCAGCAGTGCCGACGATTCATGGGAAAAACTGTTTTTT
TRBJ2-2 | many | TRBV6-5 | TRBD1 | CASSYLTGAGELFF | TGTGCCAGCAGTTATCTGACAGGGGCCGGGGAGCTGTTTTTT
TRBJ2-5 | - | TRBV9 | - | CASSVDGTKETQYF | TGTGCCAGCAGCGTAGACGGGACAAAAGAGACCCAGTACTTC
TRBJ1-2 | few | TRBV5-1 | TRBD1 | CASSLGDRGRGYTF | TGCGCCAGCAGCTTGGGAGACAGGGGGCGCGGCTACACCTTC
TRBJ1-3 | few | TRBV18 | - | CASSPEVSSGNTIYF | TGTGCCAGCTCCCCGGAGGTGAGCTCTGGAAACACCATATATTTT
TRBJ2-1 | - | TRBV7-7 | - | CASSAGTGVQGEQFF | TGTGCTAGCAGCGCCGGGACGGGCGTACAGGGTGAGCAGTTCTTC
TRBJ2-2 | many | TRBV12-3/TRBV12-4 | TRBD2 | CASSPGRGVNTGELFF | TGTGCCAGCAGCCCGGGCCGGGGGGTGAACACCGGGGAGCTGTTTTTT
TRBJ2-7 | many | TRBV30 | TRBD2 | CAWSSSGNYEQYF | TGTGCCTGGAGTTCCAGCGGGAACTACGAGCAGTACTTC
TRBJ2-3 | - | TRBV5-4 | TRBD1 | CASSSITQGARSTDTQYF | TGTGCCAGCAGTTCTATTACCCAGGGGGCGCGGAGCACAGATACGCAGTATTTT
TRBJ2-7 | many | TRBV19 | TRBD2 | CASSTGPGRAEGEQYF | TGTGCCAGTAGTACCGGGCCGGGGAGGGCCGAGGGCGAGCAGTACTTC
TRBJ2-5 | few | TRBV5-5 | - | CASSLQGALRETQYF | TGTGCCAGCAGCTTGCAGGGCGCCCTCCGAGAGACCCAGTACTTC
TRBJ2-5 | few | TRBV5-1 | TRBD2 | CASRSSIAGGETQYF | TGCGCCAGCAGGTCTTCGATAGCGGGAGGGGAGACCCAGTACTTC
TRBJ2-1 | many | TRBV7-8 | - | CASSPQASYNEQFF | TGTGCCAGCAGCCCACAGGCCTCCTACAATGAGCAGTTCTTC
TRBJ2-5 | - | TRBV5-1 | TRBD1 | CASSGAGGGETQYF | TGCGCCAGCAGCGGGGCAGGGGGTGGAGAGACCCAGTACTTC
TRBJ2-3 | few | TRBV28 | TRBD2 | CASGRAGGVDTQYF | TGTGCCAGCGGTAGAGCGGGAGGAGTAGATACGCAGTATTTT
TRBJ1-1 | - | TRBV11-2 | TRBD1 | CASSLGRGLFNTEAFF | TGTGCCAGCAGCTTAGGCAGGGGGCTGTTTAACACTGAAGCTTTCTTT
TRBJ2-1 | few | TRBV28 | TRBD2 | CATFSIGGRANEQFF | TGTGCCACCTTCTCCATAGGCGGGAGGGCGAATGAGCAGTTCTTC
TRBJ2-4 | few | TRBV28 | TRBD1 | CASRPQGGKNIQYF | TGTGCCAGCAGACCACAGGGGGGCAAAAACATTCAGTACTTC
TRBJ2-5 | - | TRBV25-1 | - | CASSGEGVTRGPETQYF | TGTGCCAGCAGCGGGGAAGGGGTTACCCGGGGGCCGGAGACCCAGTACTTC
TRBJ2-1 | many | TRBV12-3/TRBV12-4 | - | CASSRGKQFF | TGTGCCAGCAGTAGGGGGAAGCAGTTCTTC
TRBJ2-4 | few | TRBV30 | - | CAWSFFRAQKNIQYF | TGTGCCTGGAGCTTCTTCCGGGCTCAGAAAAACATTCAGTACTTC
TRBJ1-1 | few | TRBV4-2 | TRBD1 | CASSQAGTGGARTEAFF | TGTGCCAGCAGCCAAGCAGGGACAGGGGGCGCGAGAACTGAAGCTTTCTTT
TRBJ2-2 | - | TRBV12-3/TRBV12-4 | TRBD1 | CASRLPPVGQDFLNTGELFF | TGTGCCAGCAGATTGCCCCCGGTGGGACAGGACTTTCTGAACACCGGGGAGCTGTTTTTT
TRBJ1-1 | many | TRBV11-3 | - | CASSLGLGGIAEAFF | TGTGCCAGCAGCTTGGGGTTGGGAGGGATCGCCGAAGCTTTCTTT
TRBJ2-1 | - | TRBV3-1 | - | CASSRGGTPKEQFF | TGTGCCAGCAGCCGGGGCGGGACCCCCAAGGAGCAGTTCTTC
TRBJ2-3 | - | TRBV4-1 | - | CASSPLAGYTDTQYF | TGCGCCAGCAGCCCCCTGGCCGGGTACACAGATACGCAGTATTTT
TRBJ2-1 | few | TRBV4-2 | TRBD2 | CASSHPKAGLAGVEFF | TGTGCCAGCAGCCACCCAAAAGCCGGACTAGCGGGAGTTGAGTTCTTC
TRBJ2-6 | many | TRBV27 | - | CASSLKGSGANVLTF | TGTGCCAGCAGTTTAAAGGGCTCTGGGGCCAACGTCCTGACTTTC
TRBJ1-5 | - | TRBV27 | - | CASSRGGEGQPQHF | TGTGCCAGCAGTCGGGGCGGGGAGGGTCAGCCCCAGCATTTT
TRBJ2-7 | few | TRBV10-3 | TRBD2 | CAIRTSGTSYEQYF | TGTGCCATCAGAACTAGCGGGACCTCCTACGAGCAGTACTTC
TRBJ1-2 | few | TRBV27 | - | CASSLFPRWGYTF | TGTGCCAGCAGTTTATTTCCCCGGTGGGGCTACACCTTC
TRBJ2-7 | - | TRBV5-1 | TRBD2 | CASRLSGSLPYEQYF | TGCGCCAGCAGACTGAGCGGGAGCTTGCCCTACGAGCAGTACTTC
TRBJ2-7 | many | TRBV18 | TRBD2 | CASSPGTRTYEQYF | TGTGCCAGCTCACCCGGGACTAGGACCTACGAGCAGTACTTC
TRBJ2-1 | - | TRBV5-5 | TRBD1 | CASSLEPGQGWEQFF | TGTGCCAGCAGCTTAGAACCGGGACAGGGTTGGGAGCAGTTCTTC
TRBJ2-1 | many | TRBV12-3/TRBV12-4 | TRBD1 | CASRLRQGLMLDEQFF | TGTGCCAGCAGACTTCGACAGGGATTGATGCTCGATGAGCAGTTCTTC
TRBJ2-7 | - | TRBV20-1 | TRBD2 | CSARLNGLAGVRYEQYF | TGCAGTGCTAGGCTAAATGGACTAGCGGGAGTCCGGTACGAGCAGTACTTC
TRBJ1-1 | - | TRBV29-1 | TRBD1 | CSDRGRGMNTEAFF | TGCAGCGACAGGGGGCGAGGGATGAACACTGAAGCTTTCTTT